These 25 T cell receptor beta chains were all obtained from the same sample, sequenced in a study of T-cell reconstitution after alpha-beta-depleted transplantation in children. Unique molecular identifiers featured in how the TCRbeta library was prepared. TCRdb analysed the PCR reads with MiXCR anew, one entry per CDR3 protein. The table shows 250,000 to 300,000 distinct CDR3 sequences, with about 9.5% occurring only once. Sequences were derived from PBMCs, sampled before TCRalphabeta/CD19-depleted stem cell transplant. These receptors all stem from a boy under two years old with acute myeloid leukemia, due to receive a stem cell transplant.

This sequence joins TRBV28 and TRBJ2-1; D assignment may be TRBD1 or TRBD2 (5 bases each). V lost 1 base, J lost 5 bases, and 12 bases lay in between. The CDR3 totals 15 residues. Germline CDR1 and CDR2: MDHEN and SYDVKM. Written as DNA, the CDR3 is TGTGCCAGCAGTTTATCCGGGACCCAGGACAATGAGCAGTTCTTC. The encoded protein is CASSLSGTQDNEQFF.

This clonotype was observed many times. This chain joins TRBV5-1 and TRBJ2-3; tentatively, D is TRBD1 or TRBD2 (5 bases each). Trimming left V 3 bases short and J 6 bases short, with 14 bases between. The CDR3 is 14 residues long. Per germline, CDR1 SGHRS and CDR2 YFSETQ. CDR3 sequence (DNA): TGCGCCAGCAGCTGGGACCTTCGGAGGGATACGCAGTATTTT. Translating it yields CASSWDLRRDTQYF.

The table lists this clonotype with many counts. The chain has TRBV6-1 and TRBJ2-4, with D perhaps matching TRBD1 (5 bases). CDR3 length: 15 amino acids. The V end lost 7 bases, the J end lost 0 bases, and 13 bases lay between the germline ends. Germline values: CDR1 MNHNS, CDR2 SASEGT. The CDR3 protein is CASTDSSLAKNIQYF. The CDR3 nucleotides are TGTGCCAGCACCGACAGTTCTCTAGCCAAAAACATTCAGTACTTC.

The table lists this clonotype with many counts. The V gene is TRBV5-1, the J gene TRBJ2-5; 7 positions agree with TRBD1. The germline V gene has CDR1 SGHRS and CDR2 YFSETQ. Unmatched junction bases numbered 3, after V lost 0 bases and J lost 4 bases. This CDR3 is 14 amino acids long. CDR3 nucleotides: TGCGCCAGCAGCTTGGAGCGACAGGGAGAGACCCAGTACTTC. Translating gives CASSLERQGETQYF.

Ten or more counts support this clonotype. The chain employs TRBV25-1 and TRBJ2-5, with TRBD1 matching over 9 bases. After removal of 1 base from V and 3 bases from J, the junction contained 6 bases not matched to a gene. Germline values: CDR1 MGHDK, CDR2 SYGVNS. CDR3 size: 16 residues. The CDR3 here is CASSESGTGLEETQYF. The CDR3 DNA reads TGTGCCAGCAGTGAATCGGGGACAGGGCTCGAAGAGACCCAGTACTTC.

The chain recombines TRBV6-5 with TRBJ2-5, with 9 bases matching TRBD2. The junction had 10 bases not matched to a gene; V was cut back by 0 bases and J by 2 bases. In germline, CDR1 is MNHEY, CDR2 SVGAGI. This CDR3 comprises 18 residues. The CDR3 DNA reads TGTGCCAGCAGTTACTCGATGTTAGCGGGGGTGAAACAAGAGACCCAGTACTTC. It is translated as CASSYSMLAGVKQETQYF.

The V gene is TRBV28, the J gene TRBJ2-7; 7 bases align to TRBD1. This CDR3 is 16 amino acids long. V lost 0 bases to trimming and J lost 3 bases; unmatched junction nucleotides: 8. Germline V gene data show CDR1 as MDHEN and CDR2 as SYDVKM. CDR3 residues: CASSLWPSDRIYEQYF. The DNA of the CDR3 is TGTGCCAGCAGTTTATGGCCCTCGGACAGGATCTACGAGCAGTACTTC.

Many counts were recorded for this clonotype. This chain's CDR3 is CASSQDRGVYNEQFF. As DNA, the CDR3 is TGTGCCAGCAGCCAAGATCGGGGGGTCTACAATGAGCAGTTCTTC. This chain uses TRBV14 with TRBJ2-1; TRBD2 matches 7 bases. Germline CDR1 is SGHDN and CDR2 is FVKESK. The CDR3 extends over 15 amino acids. Trimming took 0 bases from V and 3 from J; bases not matched to a gene: 2.

This clonotype was counted many times. J is TRBJ2-5 and V is TRBV5-4, with 7 bases that match TRBD1. The CDR3 runs to 14 residues. With V trimmed by 5 bases and J by 3 bases, 7 bases remained unmatched. Germline V gene data show CDR1 as SGHNT and CDR2 as YYREEE (reference sequence). This chain's CDR3 is CASRPTGKEETQYF. The CDR3 region has the DNA TGTGCCAGCAGACCGACAGGGAAGGAAGAGACCCAGTACTTC.

This clonotype was found many times. DNA of the CDR3: TGTGCCACCAGCCCCGGGACAGGGGGTCCAGATACGCAGTATTTT. Translating gives CATSPGTGGPDTQYF. This chain links TRBV24-1 with TRBJ2-3; 11 bases align to TRBD1. The ends lost 7 bases at V and 4 bases at J; junction bases unmatched: 6. Per the germline V gene, CDR1 is KGHDR and CDR2 is SFDVKD. The CDR3 has 15 amino acids.

The chain recombines TRBV20-1 with TRBJ1-2, with D possibly TRBD1 on 6 matching bases. Per the germline V gene, CDR1 is DFQATT and CDR2 is SNEGSKA (reference sequence). This CDR3 region has 16 residues. V lost 7 bases to trimming and J lost 0 bases, with 21 bases between them. The CDR3 sequence: CSVGGILVLANYGYTF. The CDR3 DNA follows: TGCAGTGTAGGGGGGATACTTGTCTTAGCTAACTATGGCTACACCTTC.

This chain connects TRBV24-1 to TRBJ2-5, with D tentatively TRBD2 (5 bases). Germline CDR1 and CDR2: KGHDR and SFDVKD. Trimming shortened V by 1 base and J by 0 bases, and 14 bases separated the two germline ends. This CDR3 is built from 17 residues. Here the CDR3 DNA reads TGTGCCACCAGTGATTTTGCGTCCACGGACTACCAAGAGACCCAGTACTTC. This translates into CATSDFASTDYQETQYF.

This clonotype came up a few times. The V call is TRBV29-1, the J call TRBJ2-1; D gene uncertain. V shed 4 bases and J shed 0 bases, with 13 bases lying between them. The CDR3 covers 15 residues. The germline CDR1 and CDR2 sequences are SQVTM and ANQGSEA. CDR3 residues: CSVASRASSYNEQFF. The CDR3 DNA reads TGCAGCGTTGCATCTCGGGCCAGCTCCTACAATGAGCAGTTCTTC.

In this sample, this clonotype turned up many times. This chain uses TRBV6-5 with TRBJ1-2; D perhaps matches TRBD1 (5 bases). The CDR3 is 14 amino acids. Germline CDR1 reads MNHEY; CDR2 reads SVGAGI. The V end was cut by 4 bases, the J end by 8 bases, with 17 bases between. CDR3 sequence: CASSSPFMGRGYTF. The CDR3 nucleotides read TGTGCCAGCAGTTCCCCGTTCATGGGGCGCGGCTACACCTTC.

This clonotype was observed at least ten times. The gene calls are TRBV2 and TRBJ2-7; 7 bases are shared with TRBD1. V trimming: 5 bases; J trimming: 4 bases; junction bases outside the gene matches: 11. Per germline, CDR1 SNHLY and CDR2 FYNNEI. The CDR3 is 15 amino acids. The chain's CDR3 is CASSSYGATGYEQYF. Here the CDR3 DNA reads TGTGCCAGCAGTTCCTATGGCGCGACAGGGTACGAGCAGTACTTC.

This clonotype showed up many times. The genes are TRBV28 and TRBJ2-5, with 9 bases lining up with TRBD1. The CDR3 runs to 15 residues. The V segment lost 2 bases and the J segment 3 bases; nucleotides outside the gene matches: 4. CDR1 and CDR2 from the germline V gene are MDHEN and SYDVKM. CDR3 protein: CASSLDGTGKETQYF. The CDR3 region has the DNA TGTGCCAGCAGTTTAGACGGGACAGGGAAAGAGACCCAGTACTTC.

Many counts were recorded for this clonotype. The V call is TRBV10-3, the J call TRBJ2-5; 15 bases line up with TRBD2. CDR1 and CDR2 from the germline V gene are ENHRY and SYGVKD. This CDR3 region has 15 residues. V trimming: 4 bases; J trimming: 3 bases; junction bases outside the gene matches: 0. Written as DNA, the CDR3 is TGTGCCATCAGTGGGACTAGCGGGAGGGAAGAGACCCAGTACTTC. It specifies CAISGTSGREETQYF.

This clonotype was seen many times. V is TRBV28 and J is TRBJ2-5, with a weak D call TRBD1 (6 bases). Per germline, CDR1 MDHEN and CDR2 SYDVKM. V was pared by 3 bases and J by 5 bases, with 10 bases between. The CDR3 consists of 13 residues. CDR3 DNA: TGTGCCAGCAGTTTTCAGGGGCGGGAGACCCAGTACTTC. It is translated as CASSFQGRETQYF.

This clonotype showed up just a few times. V gene TRBV7-2 combines with J gene TRBJ2-7; D might be TRBD1 (7 bases). Trimming shortened V by 4 bases and J by 4 bases, and 17 bases separated the two germline ends. The CDR3 length is 15 residues. The germline V gene has CDR1 SGHTA and CDR2 FQGNSA. CDR3 protein: CASSSRGRGRYEQYF. The CDR3 DNA reads as TGTGCCAGCAGCTCGCGGGGCAGGGGGAGGTACGAGCAGTACTTC.

The CDR3 region is CAIPGRCSYEQYF. The DNA of the CDR3 is TGTGCCATCCCGGGACGGTGCTCCTACGAGCAGTACTTC. V and J are TRBV24-1 and TRBJ2-7; D could derive from TRBD1 or TRBD2 (5 bases each). The germline V gene has CDR1 KGHDR and CDR2 SFDVKD. This CDR3 comprises 13 residues. V gave up 11 bases and J gave up 0 bases, with 13 bases separating them.

Many counts were recorded for this clonotype. The rearrangement uses TRBV6-6 and TRBJ2-3; unclear D gene. V lost 8 bases, J lost 2 bases, and 11 bases lay in between. In germline, CDR1 is MNHNY, CDR2 SVGAGI (reference sequence). The length of the CDR3 is 13 residues. CDR3 in DNA: TGTGCCAGCTGTTGGCGTTTCACAGATACGCAGTATTTT. Amino acids: CASCWRFTDTQYF.

This clonotype was counted at least ten times. The J gene is TRBJ1-5, the V gene TRBV5-1; 8 nucleotides agree with TRBD1. CDR1 and CDR2 from the germline V gene are SGHRS and YFSETQ. The CDR3 consists of 13 residues. The V segment lost 4 bases and the J segment 5 bases; nucleotides outside the gene matches: 2. In nucleotides, the CDR3 is TGCGCCAGCAGCCCGGACAGGGATCAGCCCCAGCATTTT. Translated, it gives CASSPDRDQPQHF.

This clonotype was found many times. The J gene is TRBJ2-1, the V gene TRBV29-1; D may match TRBD1 or TRBD2 (5 bases each). CDR1 and CDR2 (germline): SQVTM, ANQGSEA. V lost 7 bases to trimming and J lost 0 bases, with 16 bases between them. The CDR3 covers 15 residues. Written as DNA, the CDR3 is TGCAGCGCCTTTGAGGGGTTCAGCTCCTACAATGAGCAGTTCTTC. Translation: CSAFEGFSSYNEQFF.

This clonotype was recorded at least ten times. The CDR3 protein is CASSLTTPSSYNEQFF. Here the CDR3 DNA reads TGTGCCAGCAGCCTGACGACTCCCAGCTCCTACAATGAGCAGTTCTTC. The chain has TRBV3-1 and TRBJ2-1; no firm D call. The ends were cut back, 4 bases at V and 0 bases at J, with 13 bases in the middle. The CDR3 loop spans 16 amino acids. Germline CDR1 is LGHDT and CDR2 is YNNKEL (reference sequence).

In this sample, this clonotype turned up many times. The chain couples TRBV20-1 to TRBJ2-7; D might be TRBD2 (6 bases). The CDR3 has 15 amino acids. Germline V gives CDR1 DFQATT, CDR2 SNEGSKA (reference sequence). With 0 bases removed from V and 4 bases from J, the gap between germline ends came to 16 bases. CDR3 in amino acids: CSAREFRRRGYEQYF. The CDR3 DNA sequence: TGCAGTGCTAGAGAGTTTCGTAGGAGGGGATACGAGCAGTACTTC.